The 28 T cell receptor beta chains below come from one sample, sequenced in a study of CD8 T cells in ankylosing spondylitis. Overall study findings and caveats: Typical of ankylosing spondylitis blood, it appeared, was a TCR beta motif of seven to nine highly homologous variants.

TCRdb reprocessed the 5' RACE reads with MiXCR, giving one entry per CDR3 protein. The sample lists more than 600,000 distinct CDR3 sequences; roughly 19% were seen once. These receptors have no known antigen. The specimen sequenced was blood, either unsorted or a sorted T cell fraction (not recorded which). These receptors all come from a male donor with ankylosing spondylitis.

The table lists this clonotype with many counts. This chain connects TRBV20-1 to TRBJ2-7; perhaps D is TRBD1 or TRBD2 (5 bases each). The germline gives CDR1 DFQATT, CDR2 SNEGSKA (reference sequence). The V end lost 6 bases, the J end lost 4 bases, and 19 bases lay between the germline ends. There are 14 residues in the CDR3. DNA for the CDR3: TGCAGTGCGAACGATGAACTAGGACAATACGAGCAGTACTTC. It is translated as CSANDELGQYEQYF.

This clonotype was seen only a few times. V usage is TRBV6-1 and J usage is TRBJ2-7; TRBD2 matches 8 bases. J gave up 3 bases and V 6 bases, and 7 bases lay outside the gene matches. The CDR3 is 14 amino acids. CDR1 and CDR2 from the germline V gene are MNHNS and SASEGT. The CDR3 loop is CASSRAGVDYEQYF. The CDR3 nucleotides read TGTGCCAGCAGCCGAGCGGGAGTGGACTACGAGCAGTACTTC.

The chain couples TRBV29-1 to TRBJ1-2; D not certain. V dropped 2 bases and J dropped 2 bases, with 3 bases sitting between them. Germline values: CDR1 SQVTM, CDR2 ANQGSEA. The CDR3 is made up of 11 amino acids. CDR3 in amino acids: CSVETNYGYTF. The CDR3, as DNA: TGCAGCGTTGAAACAAACTATGGCTACACCTTC.

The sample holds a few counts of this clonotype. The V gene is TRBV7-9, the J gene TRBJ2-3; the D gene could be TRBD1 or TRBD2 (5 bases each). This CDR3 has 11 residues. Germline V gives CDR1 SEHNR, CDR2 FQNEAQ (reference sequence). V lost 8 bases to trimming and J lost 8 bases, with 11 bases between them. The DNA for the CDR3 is TGTGCCAGCGGCGGGCAGGGTACGCAGTATTTT. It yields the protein CASGGQGTQYF. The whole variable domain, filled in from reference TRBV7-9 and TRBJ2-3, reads DTGVSQNPRHKITKRGQNVTFRCDPISEHNRLYWYRQTLGQGPEFLTYFQNEAQLEKSRLLSDRFSAERPKGSFSTLEIQRTEQGDSAMYLCASGGQGTQYFGPGTRLTVL.

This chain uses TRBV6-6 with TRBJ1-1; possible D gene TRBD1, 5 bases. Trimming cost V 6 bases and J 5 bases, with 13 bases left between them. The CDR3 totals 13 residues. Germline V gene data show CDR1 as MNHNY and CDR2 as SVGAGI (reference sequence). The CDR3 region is CASRTTGFTEAFF. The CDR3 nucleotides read TGTGCCAGCAGGACTACAGGCTTTACTGAAGCTTTCTTT.

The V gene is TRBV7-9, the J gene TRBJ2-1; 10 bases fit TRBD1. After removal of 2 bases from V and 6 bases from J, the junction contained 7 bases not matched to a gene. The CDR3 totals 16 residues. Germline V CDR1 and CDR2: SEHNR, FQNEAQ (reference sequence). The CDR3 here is CASSLSTGTGANEQFF. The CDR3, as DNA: TGTGCCAGCAGCTTATCCACCGGGACAGGGGCCAATGAGCAGTTCTTC.

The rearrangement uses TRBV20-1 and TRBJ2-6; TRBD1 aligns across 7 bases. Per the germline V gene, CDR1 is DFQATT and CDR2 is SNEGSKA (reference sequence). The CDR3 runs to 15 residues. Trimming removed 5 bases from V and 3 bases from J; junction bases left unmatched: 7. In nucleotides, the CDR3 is TGCAGTGCTGGAACAGGGGTTCGTGGGGCCAACGTCCTGACTTTC. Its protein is CSAGTGVRGANVLTF.

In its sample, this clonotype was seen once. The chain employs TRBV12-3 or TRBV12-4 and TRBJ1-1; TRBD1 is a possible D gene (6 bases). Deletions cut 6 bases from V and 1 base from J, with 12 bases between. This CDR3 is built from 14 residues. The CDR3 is CASSPGHENTEAFF. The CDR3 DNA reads TGTGCCAGCAGCCCGGGACACGAGAACACTGAAGCTTTCTTT.

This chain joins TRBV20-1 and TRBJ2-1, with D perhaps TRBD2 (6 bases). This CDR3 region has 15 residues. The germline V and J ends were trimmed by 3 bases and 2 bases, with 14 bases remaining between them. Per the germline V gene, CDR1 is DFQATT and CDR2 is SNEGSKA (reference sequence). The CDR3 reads CSASGRRGPYNEQFF. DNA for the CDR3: TGCAGTGCTAGTGGGAGGCGGGGCCCCTACAATGAGCAGTTCTTC.

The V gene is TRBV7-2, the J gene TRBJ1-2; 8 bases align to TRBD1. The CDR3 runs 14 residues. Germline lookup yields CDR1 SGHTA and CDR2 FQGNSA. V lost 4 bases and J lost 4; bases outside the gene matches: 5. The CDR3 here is CASSSRQGFYGYTF. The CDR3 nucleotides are TGTGCCAGCAGCTCCCGACAGGGGTTCTATGGCTACACCTTC.

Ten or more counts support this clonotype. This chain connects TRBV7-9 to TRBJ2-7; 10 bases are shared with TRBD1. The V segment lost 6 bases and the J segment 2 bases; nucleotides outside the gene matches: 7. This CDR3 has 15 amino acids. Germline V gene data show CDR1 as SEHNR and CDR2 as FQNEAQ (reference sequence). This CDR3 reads CASSPDRGVTYEQYF. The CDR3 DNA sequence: TGTGCCAGCAGTCCGGACAGGGGGGTTACCTACGAGCAGTACTTC. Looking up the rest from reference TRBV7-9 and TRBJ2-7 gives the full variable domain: DTGVSQNPRHKITKRGQNVTFRCDPISEHNRLYWYRQTLGQGPEFLTYFQNEAQLEKSRLLSDRFSAERPKGSFSTLEIQRTEQGDSAMYLCASSPDRGVTYEQYFGPGTRLTVT.

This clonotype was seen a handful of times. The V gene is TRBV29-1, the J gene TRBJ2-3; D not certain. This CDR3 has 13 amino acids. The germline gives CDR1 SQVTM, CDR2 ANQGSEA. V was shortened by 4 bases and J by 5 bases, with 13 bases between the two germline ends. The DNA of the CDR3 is TGCAGCGTTGCCCCCACTAATAAAGATACGCAGTATTTT. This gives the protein CSVAPTNKDTQYF.

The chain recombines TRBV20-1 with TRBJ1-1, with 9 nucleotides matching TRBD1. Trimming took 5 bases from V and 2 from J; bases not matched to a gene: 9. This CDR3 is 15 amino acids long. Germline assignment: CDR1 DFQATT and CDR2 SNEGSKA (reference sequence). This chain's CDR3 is CSAYLDRGGNTEAFF. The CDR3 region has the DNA TGCAGTGCTTATCTAGACAGGGGGGGCAACACTGAAGCTTTCTTT.

The CDR3 loop is CASSPRGQGDQPQHF. CDR3 in DNA: TGTGCCAGCAGCCCCCGGGGACAGGGGGACCAGCCCCAGCATTTT. This sequence joins TRBV6-2 or TRBV6-3 and TRBJ1-5; 11 bases fit TRBD1. V was pared by 6 bases and J by 7 bases, with 8 bases of the junction left unmatched. This CDR3 is 15 amino acids long. Germline assignment: CDR1 MNHEY and CDR2 SVGEGT.

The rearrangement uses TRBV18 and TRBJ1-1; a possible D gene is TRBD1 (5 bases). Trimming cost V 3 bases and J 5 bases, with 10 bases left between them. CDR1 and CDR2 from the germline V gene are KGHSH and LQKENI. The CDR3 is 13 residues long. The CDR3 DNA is TGTGCCAGCTCACCTTTGACAGAGACTGAAGCTTTCTTT. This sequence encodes CASSPLTETEAFF. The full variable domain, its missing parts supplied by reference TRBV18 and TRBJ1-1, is NAGVMQNPRHLVRRRGQEARLRCSPMKGHSHVYWYRQLPEEGLKFMVYLQKENIIDESGMPKERFSAEFPKEGPSILRIQQVVRGDSAAYFCASSPLTETEAFFGQGTRLTVV.

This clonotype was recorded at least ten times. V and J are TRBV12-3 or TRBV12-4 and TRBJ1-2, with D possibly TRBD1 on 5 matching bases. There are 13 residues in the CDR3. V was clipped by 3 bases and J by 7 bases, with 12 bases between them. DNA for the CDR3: TGTGCCAGCAGTTTGGGACGTCTTTTTGGCTACACCTTC. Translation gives CASSLGRLFGYTF.

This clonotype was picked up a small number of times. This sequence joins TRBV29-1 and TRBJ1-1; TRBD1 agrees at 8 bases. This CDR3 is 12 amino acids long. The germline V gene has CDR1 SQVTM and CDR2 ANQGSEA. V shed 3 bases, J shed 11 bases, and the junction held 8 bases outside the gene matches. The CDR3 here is CSVDSKWTGAFF. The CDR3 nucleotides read TGCAGCGTTGACTCTAAATGGACAGGGGCTTTCTTT.

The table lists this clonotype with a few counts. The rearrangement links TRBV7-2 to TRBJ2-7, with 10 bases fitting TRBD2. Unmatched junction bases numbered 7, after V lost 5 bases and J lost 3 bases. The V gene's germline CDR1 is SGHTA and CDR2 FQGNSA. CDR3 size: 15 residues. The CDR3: CASSQLAGDRYEQYF. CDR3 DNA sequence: TGTGCCAGCAGCCAGCTAGCGGGAGACCGCTACGAGCAGTACTTC.

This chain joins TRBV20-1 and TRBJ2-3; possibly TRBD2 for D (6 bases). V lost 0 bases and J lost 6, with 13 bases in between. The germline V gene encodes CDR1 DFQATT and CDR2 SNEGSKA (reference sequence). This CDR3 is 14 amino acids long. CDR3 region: CSARDLYSGDTQYF. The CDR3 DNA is TGCAGTGCTAGAGATCTCTACAGCGGGGATACGCAGTATTTT.

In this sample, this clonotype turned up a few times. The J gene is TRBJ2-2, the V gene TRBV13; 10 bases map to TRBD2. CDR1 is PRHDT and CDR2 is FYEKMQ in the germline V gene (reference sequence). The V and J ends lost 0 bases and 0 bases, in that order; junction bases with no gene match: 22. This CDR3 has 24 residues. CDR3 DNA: TGTGCCAGCAGCTTAGGCCGGACTAGCGGTGCCGCGGAGGATGGCGCCGCGAACACCGGGGAGCTGTTTTTT. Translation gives CASSLGRTSGAAEDGAANTGELFF.

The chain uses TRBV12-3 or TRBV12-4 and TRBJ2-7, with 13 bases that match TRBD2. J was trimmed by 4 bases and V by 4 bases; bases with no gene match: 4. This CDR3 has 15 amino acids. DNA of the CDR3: TGTGCCAGCAGTTCACGGACTAGCGGGGGTTACGAGCAGTACTTC. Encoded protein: CASSSRTSGGYEQYF.

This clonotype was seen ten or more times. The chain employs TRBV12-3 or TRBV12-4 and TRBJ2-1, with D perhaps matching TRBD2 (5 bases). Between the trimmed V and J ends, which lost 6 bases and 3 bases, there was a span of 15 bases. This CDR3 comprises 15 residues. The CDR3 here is CASRAAGGDYNEQFF. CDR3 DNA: TGTGCCAGCAGGGCGGCCGGAGGAGACTACAATGAGCAGTTCTTC.

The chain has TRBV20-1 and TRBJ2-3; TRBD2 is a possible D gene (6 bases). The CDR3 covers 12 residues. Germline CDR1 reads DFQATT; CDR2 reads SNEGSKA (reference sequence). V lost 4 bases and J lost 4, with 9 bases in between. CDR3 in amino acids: CSATGRSDTQYF. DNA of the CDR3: TGCAGTGCTACAGGGAGGTCAGATACGCAGTATTTT.

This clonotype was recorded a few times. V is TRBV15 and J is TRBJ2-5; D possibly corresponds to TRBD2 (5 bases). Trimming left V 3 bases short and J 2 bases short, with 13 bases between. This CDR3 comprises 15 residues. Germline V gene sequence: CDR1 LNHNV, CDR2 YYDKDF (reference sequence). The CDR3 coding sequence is TGTGCCACCAGCAGGGCCGTCACGGGGCAAGAGACCCAGTACTTC. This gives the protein CATSRAVTGQETQYF.

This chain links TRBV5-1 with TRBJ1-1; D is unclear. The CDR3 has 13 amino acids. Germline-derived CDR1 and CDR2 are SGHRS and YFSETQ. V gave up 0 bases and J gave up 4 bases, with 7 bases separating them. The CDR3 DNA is TGCGCCAGCAGCTTGGTTGAGACCACTGAAGCTTTCTTT. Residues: CASSLVETTEAFF.

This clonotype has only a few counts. CDR3 DNA sequence: TGTGCCAGCAGTTTTCGGACAGTGAATCAGCCCCAGCATTTT. This translates into CASSFRTVNQPQHF. The V and J genes are TRBV12-3 or TRBV12-4 and TRBJ1-5; weak D call: TRBD1 (6 bases). This CDR3 has 14 amino acids. V was trimmed by 3 bases and J by 4 bases, leaving 10 bases between them.

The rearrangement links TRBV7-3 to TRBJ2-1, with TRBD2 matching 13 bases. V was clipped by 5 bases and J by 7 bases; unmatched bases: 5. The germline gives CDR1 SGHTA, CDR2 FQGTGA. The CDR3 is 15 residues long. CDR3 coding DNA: TGTGCCAGCAGCCGACTAGCGGGGGGAGTTAATGAGCAGTTCTTC. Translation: CASSRLAGGVNEQFF.

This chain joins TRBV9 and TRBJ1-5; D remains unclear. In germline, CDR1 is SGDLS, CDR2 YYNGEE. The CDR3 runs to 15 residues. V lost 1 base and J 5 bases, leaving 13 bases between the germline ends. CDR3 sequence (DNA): TGTGCCAGCAGCGTATACGGTCCCGACGATCAGCCCCAGCATTTT. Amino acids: CASSVYGPDDQPQHF.